Following are 26 T cell receptor beta chains from one sample sequenced in a study of blood T cell repertoires in COVID-19. Method: immunoSEQ multiplex PCR; TCRdb's copy keeps in-frame clones and lacks some. The sample includes about 210,000 clones, approximately 78% of them seen just once. What was sequenced was peripheral blood. Source of these receptors: a woman in her 70s with COVID-19, enrolled during active disease.

This clone was detected a few times. Other DNA sequences from this sample encode an identical CDR3 as well. This chain connects TRBV30 to TRBJ1-1; D uncertain. The length of the CDR3 is 13 residues. Germline loops: CDR1 GTSNPN, CDR2 SVGIG (reference sequence). V lost 0 bases and J 0 bases, leaving 5 bases between the germline ends. CDR3 sequence: CAWSVLMNTEAFF. The CDR3 DNA reads TGTGCCTGGAGTGTACTAATGAACACTGAAGCTTTCTTT.

This CDR3 is CASSLQAGGTYEQYF. As DNA, the CDR3 is TGTGCCAGCAGCTTACAAGCGGGAGGGACCTACGAGCAGTACTTC. The rearrangement links TRBV7-9 to TRBJ2-7; 10 bases line up with TRBD2. V dropped 2 bases and J dropped 2; count of bases not matched to a gene: 3. CDR3 length: 15 amino acids. Germline loops: CDR1 SEHNR, CDR2 FQNEAQ (reference sequence).

As concerns this clone: An end of the junction does not agree with germline; a read error may underlie this. The chain carries TRBV6-2 or TRBV6-3 and TRBJ1-2; 7 bases match TRBD1. This CDR3 has 11 amino acids. CDR1 and CDR2 (germline): MNHEY, SVGEGT. CDR3 DNA sequence: TGTGCCAGCAGTGACAAAGGGACAGACGCCTTC. Protein sequence: CASSDKGTDAF.

The V and J genes are TRBV7-3 and TRBJ2-1; 12 nucleotides line up with TRBD2. Germline CDR1 and CDR2: SGHTA and FQGTGA. The CDR3 totals 16 residues. With V trimmed by 2 bases and J by 8 bases, 7 bases remained unmatched. Written as DNA, the CDR3 is TGTGCCAGCAGCTTAGCGGCTAGCGGGAGGGCCCATGAGCAGTTCTTC. This sequence encodes CASSLAASGRAHEQFF.

The chain couples TRBV5-1 to TRBJ2-1, with 13 bases lining up with TRBD2. Germline CDR1 SGHRS, CDR2 YFSETQ. The length of the CDR3 is 15 residues. Trimming took 1 base from V and 6 from J; bases not matched to a gene: 1. DNA of the CDR3: TGCGCCAGCAGCTTGAGGACTAGCGGGAGCAATGAGCAGTTCTTC. This translates into CASSLRTSGSNEQFF.

V gene TRBV6-6 combines with J gene TRBJ1-2; 7 bases align to TRBD1. Germline trimming cut 5 bases from V and 3 bases from J; bases unmatched to any gene: 6. This CDR3 is built from 14 residues. CDR1 MNHNY and CDR2 SVGAGI come from the germline V gene (reference sequence). The CDR3 spells CASSGSDRDYGYTF. In DNA, the CDR3 is TGTGCCAGCAGTGGGAGCGACAGGGACTATGGCTACACCTTC.

The V call is TRBV2, the J call TRBJ1-6; 10 bases map to TRBD1. The CDR3 contains 16 residues. J lost 4 bases, V lost 4 bases, and 4 bases had no gene match. Germline CDR1 is SNHLY and CDR2 is FYNNEI. In DNA form, the CDR3 reads TGTGCCAGCAGTGGGGGACAGGGGAGATATAATTCACCCCTCCACTTT. It yields the protein CASSGGQGRYNSPLHF.

This chain joins TRBV7-9 and TRBJ2-6, with D perhaps TRBD2 (6 bases). The germline gives CDR1 SEHNR, CDR2 FQNEAQ (reference sequence). CDR3 length: 14 residues. Between the trimmed V and J ends, which lost 5 bases and 4 bases, there was a span of 9 bases. CDR3 sequence reads: CASSRRGGANVLTF. In DNA, the CDR3 is TGTGCCAGCAGCCGGAGGGGCGGGGCCAACGTCCTGACTTTC.

In this sample, this clone turned up a few times. The chain couples TRBV7-2 to TRBJ2-7; D uncertain. The CDR3 sequence is 14 residues long. V was clipped by 3 bases and J by 2 bases, with 11 bases between them. Germline CDR1 and CDR2: SGHTA and FQGNSA. CDR3 residues: CASSFEAVTYEQYF. CDR3 nucleotide sequence: TGTGCCAGCAGCTTTGAAGCTGTCACCTACGAGCAGTACTTC.

The chain combines TRBV27 with TRBJ1-5; tentatively, D is TRBD1 (5 bases). The CDR3 totals 10 residues. The V gene's germline CDR1 is MNHEY and CDR2 SMNVEV (reference sequence). V dropped 11 bases and J dropped 6 bases, with 8 bases sitting between them. The CDR3 bases are TGTGCCCGGAGGGGTCAGCCCCAGCATTTT. Translation: CARRGQPQHF.

The V and J genes are TRBV19 and TRBJ2-7; TRBD1 aligns across 8 bases. The length of the CDR3 is 14 residues. V dropped 3 bases and J dropped 2; count of bases not matched to a gene: 3. Per germline, CDR1 LNHDA and CDR2 SQIVND (reference sequence). In DNA form, the CDR3 reads TGTGCCAGTAGTATGGGCAGGGGGCCCTACGAGCAGTACTTC. Amino acids: CASSMGRGPYEQYF.

The chain is built from TRBV19 and TRBJ1-4; 9 bases fit TRBD1. CDR3 length: 15 residues. In germline, CDR1 is LNHDA, CDR2 SQIVND (reference sequence). V lost 5 bases to trimming and J lost 4 bases; unmatched junction nucleotides: 5. CDR3 in amino acids: CASSFPGQGNEKLFF. The CDR3 coding sequence is TGTGCCAGTAGTTTCCCGGGACAGGGTAATGAAAAACTGTTTTTT.

V usage is TRBV7-6 and J usage is TRBJ1-1, with D possibly TRBD1 on 6 matching bases. CDR3 length equals 13 residues. V was cut by 5 bases and J by 4 bases, with 11 bases left in between. Per the germline V gene, CDR1 is SGHVS and CDR2 is FNYEAQ. The CDR3, as DNA: TGTGCCAGCAGCCTAAGGGGGGGCACTGAAGCTTTCTTT. Protein sequence: CASSLRGGTEAFF.

The chain recombines TRBV5-7 with TRBJ1-3; 8 positions agree with TRBD1. TRBV5-7 is reported as an ORF; its role is uncertain. J was trimmed by 3 bases and V by 4 bases; bases with no gene match: 9. This CDR3 has 16 residues. The CDR3 DNA reads as TGTGCCAGCAGCCTGGGACAGGAGTACGTTGGAAACACCATATATTTT. Amino acids: CASSLGQEYVGNTIYF.

This clone was recorded only once. V is TRBV5-1 and J is TRBJ2-1, with D perhaps matching TRBD1 (6 bases). Germline CDR1 and CDR2: SGHRS and YFSETQ. V dropped 4 bases and J dropped 0 bases, with 17 bases sitting between them. There are 17 residues in the CDR3. CDR3 nucleotide sequence: TGCGCCAGCAGCCGAACCAAAACAGGGAGCTCCTACAATGAGCAGTTCTTC. Its protein product is CASSRTKTGSSYNEQFF.

The CDR3 here is CASSYSGGVGQETQYF. CDR3 bases: TGTGCCAGCAGCTACTCAGGGGGCGTAGGGCAAGAGACCCAGTACTTC. The chain couples TRBV11-2 to TRBJ2-5, with 8 bases aligning to TRBD1. The CDR3 is 16 amino acids. Germline values: CDR1 SGHAT, CDR2 FQNNGV. The trim removed 4 bases at V and 2 bases at J, leaving 9 bases unmatched.

This rearrangement joins TRBV5-4 to TRBJ2-1; perhaps TRBD1 as D (5 bases). CDR3 length: 14 amino acids. Trimming took 2 bases from V and 9 from J, leaving 15 bases between them. The germline V gene encodes CDR1 SGHNT and CDR2 YYREEE (reference sequence). CDR3 coding DNA: TGTGCCAGCAGCTTTGAAGGGGCTGGGCGTGAGCAGTTCTTC. Residues: CASSFEGAGREQFF.

In this sample, this clone turned up a few times. The chain employs TRBV11-2 and TRBJ2-7; TRBD2 aligns across 8 bases. The CDR3 is 14 residues long. From germline, CDR1 is SGHAT and CDR2 FQNNGV. V shed 5 bases, J shed 6 bases, and the junction held 9 bases outside the gene matches. The CDR3 bases are TGTGCCAGCAGCCCGAGCGGGAGTCGTCGCGAGCAGTACTTC. Translated: CASSPSGSRREQYF.

This clone occurred once. This chain links TRBV28 with TRBJ2-3; TRBD2 agrees at 7 bases. CDR1 and CDR2 (germline): MDHEN, SYDVKM. V dropped 3 bases and J dropped 3; count of bases not matched to a gene: 15. This CDR3 has 18 amino acids. CDR3 DNA: TGTGCCAGCAGTTTGAAGGGTTATGGGGGAGGGTTAACAGATACGCAGTATTTT. It is translated as CASSLKGYGGGLTDTQYF.

The chain carries TRBV6-1 and TRBJ1-5, with 12 positions matching TRBD1. The CDR3 extends over 19 amino acids. CDR1 and CDR2 (germline): MNHNS, SASEGT. V shed 3 bases and J 0 bases; nucleotides not matched to a gene: 9. CDR3 loop: CASSDPGTGGTYSNQPQHF. CDR3 DNA: TGTGCCAGCAGTGACCCGGGGACAGGGGGCACCTATAGCAATCAGCCCCAGCATTTT.

The chain carries TRBV11-2 and TRBJ1-6; D possibly corresponds to TRBD1 (5 bases). Per germline, CDR1 SGHAT and CDR2 FQNNGV. Trimming removed 1 base at V and 14 bases at J, with 12 bases between. The CDR3 is 13 residues long. CDR3 nucleotides: TGTGCCAGCAGCTTAGTGGTTAGGGGCGCCCTCCACTTT. Translated: CASSLVVRGALHF.

The chain employs TRBV27 and TRBJ2-5, with D possibly matching TRBD2 (7 bases). Germline CDR1 is MNHEY and CDR2 is SMNVEV (reference sequence). The CDR3 is 18 residues long. Trimming pared 4 bases from V and 2 bases from J, leaving 23 bases between. The CDR3 nucleotides are TGTGCCAGCAGTTCAACCCGACGGGGGGCTAGCTTACAAGAGACCCAGTACTTC. It encodes CASSSTRRGASLQETQYF.

The chain combines TRBV6-2 or TRBV6-3 with TRBJ2-1; 16 bases fit TRBD2. There are 15 residues in the CDR3. Losses at the gene ends were 4 bases for V and 10 bases for J; bases not matched to a gene: 4. CDR1 MNHEY and CDR2 SVGEGT come from the germline V gene. This CDR3 reads CASSSGGLAGGEQFF. The CDR3 DNA reads as TGTGCCAGCAGTTCCGGGGGACTAGCGGGAGGGGAGCAGTTCTTC.

In its sample, this clone was seen once. The chain employs TRBV9 and TRBJ2-2, with 8 positions matching TRBD2. J gave up 1 base and V 2 bases, and 4 bases lay outside the gene matches. This CDR3 contains 16 residues. Germline CDR1 reads SGDLS; CDR2 reads YYNGEE. The CDR3 coding sequence is TGTGCCAGCAGCGTGTTAGCGGGGCTGAACACCGGGGAGCTGTTTTTT. Its translation: CASSVLAGLNTGELFF.

V is TRBV6-2 or TRBV6-3 and J is TRBJ1-1; 8 nucleotides agree with TRBD1. V lost 5 bases, J lost 0 bases, and 8 bases stayed unmatched. Germline V lookup: CDR1 MNHEY, CDR2 SVGEGT. The CDR3 length is 16 residues. CDR3 sequence (DNA): TGTGCCAGCAGTAAGATCAGGGGGCCCATGAACACTGAAGCTTTCTTT. Translated, it gives CASSKIRGPMNTEAFF.

V gene TRBV3-1 (or the pseudogene TRBV3-2) combines with J gene TRBJ2-4; 9 nucleotides line up with TRBD1. The CDR3 has 19 residues. V lost 0 bases to trimming and J lost 0 bases; unmatched junction nucleotides: 9. The V gene's germline CDR1 is LGHDT and CDR2 YNNKEL (reference sequence). CDR3 sequence reads: CASSQDPPDRGTAKNIQYF. Here the CDR3 DNA reads TGTGCCAGCAGCCAAGATCCCCCGGACAGGGGCACAGCCAAAAACATTCAGTACTTC.